The 26 T cell receptor beta chains listed next were all sequenced from one sample in a study of blood T cells in healthy people across ages. Sample-barcoded 5' priming and a J-beta primer mix drove a second PCR of roughly 6 to 12 cycles. MiXCR, run by TCRdb on the 5' RACE reads, gives a single entry per CDR3 protein. The repertoire holds over 700,000 distinct CDR3 sequences, with around half as singletons. The material sequenced was blood. Receptors were obtained from a man older than 75 in good health.

The chain has TRBV7-6 and TRBJ2-3, with D perhaps TRBD2 (5 bases). The CDR3 spans 13 residues. V was pared by 1 base and J by 14 bases, with 16 bases between. Germline V gives CDR1 SGHVS, CDR2 FNYEAQ. The CDR3 nucleotides are TGTGCCAGCAGCTTAGGGCCCTCGGGATACGCGTATTTT. This codes for CASSLGPSGYAYF.

The rearrangement joins TRBV13 to TRBJ2-7; possible D gene TRBD1, 8 bases. The V and J ends lost 5 bases and 4 bases respectively, with 21 bases between them. This CDR3 comprises 16 residues. CDR1 is PRHDT and CDR2 is FYEKMQ in the germline V gene (reference sequence). CDR3 sequence (DNA): TGTGCCAGCAGCCTTACACCCGGACAGGGAGGGTACGAGCAGTACTTC. Amino acids: CASSLTPGQGGYEQYF.

V is TRBV7-9 and J is TRBJ1-2, with D possibly matching TRBD1 (6 bases). Germline V gene sequence: CDR1 SEHNR, CDR2 FQNEAQ (reference sequence). The CDR3 loop spans 13 amino acids. Trimming removed 4 bases from V and 8 bases from J, with 14 bases in between. DNA of the CDR3: TGTGCCAGCAGCTCCACAGGGTCAGAAGGCTACACCTTC. Its translation: CASSSTGSEGYTF.

The gene calls are TRBV2 and TRBJ1-1; no firm D call. The CDR3 has 13 amino acids. The V and J ends lost 5 bases and 0 bases respectively, with 7 bases between them. Germline CDR1 SNHLY, CDR2 FYNNEI. DNA of the CDR3: TGTGCCAGCAGTCGGGATATGAACACTGAAGCTTTCTTT. Translation gives CASSRDMNTEAFF.

V is TRBV24-1 and J is TRBJ2-1; D is ambiguous. The CDR3 is 14 residues long. Germline values: CDR1 KGHDR, CDR2 SFDVKD. With 3 bases removed from V and 5 bases from J, the gap between germline ends came to 10 bases. The CDR3 DNA reads as TGTGCCACCAGTGATGTTAGGAGTGACAATGAGCAGTTCTTC. Its protein is CATSDVRSDNEQFF.

This clonotype was observed a few times. The CDR3 reads CASSDWAKRLNTEAFF. CDR3 sequence (DNA): TGTGCCAGCAGCGACTGGGCCAAGAGGCTGAACACTGAAGCTTTCTTT. J is TRBJ1-1 and V is TRBV6-1; D gene uncertain. Germline CDR1 is MNHNS and CDR2 is SASEGT. Trimming took 6 bases from V and 0 from J, leaving 17 bases between them. The CDR3 is 16 residues long.

The chain carries TRBV28 and TRBJ2-1; the D gene is possibly TRBD1 (6 bases). Germline V gene data show CDR1 as MDHEN and CDR2 as SYDVKM. The CDR3 length is 15 residues. The ends were cut back, 6 bases at V and 0 bases at J, with 12 bases in the middle. The DNA of the CDR3 is TGTGCCAGCAGCAGGGACACCCGCTCCTACAATGAGCAGTTCTTC. Translated: CASSRDTRSYNEQFF.

This clonotype turned up a few times. A much larger clone sits a single nucleotide away, making a read error possible. The rearrangement uses TRBV29-1 and TRBJ2-1; 9 nucleotides match TRBD2. The J call is in doubt because the DNA end fits TRBJ2-7 better. The V gene's germline CDR1 is SQVTM and CDR2 ANQGSEA. The CDR3 consists of 16 residues. The CDR3: CSVGEASGISYNEQYF. Written as DNA, the CDR3 is TGCAGCGTTGGGGAAGCTAGCGGGATTTCCTACAATGAGCAGTACTTC.

The chain is built from TRBV3-1 and TRBJ2-3, with 8 nucleotides matching TRBD2. Per germline, CDR1 LGHDT and CDR2 YNNKEL (reference sequence). CDR3 size: 12 residues. After removal of 4 bases from V and 14 bases from J, the junction contained 8 bases not matched to a gene. The CDR3 spells CASSPLSGSAYF. Here the CDR3 DNA reads TGTGCCAGCAGCCCCCTCAGCGGGAGCGCGTATTTT.

V is TRBV12-3 or TRBV12-4 and J is TRBJ2-2; 8 bases agree with TRBD1. The CDR3 is 16 amino acids. V was pared by 4 bases and J by 2 bases, with 6 bases of the junction left unmatched. The CDR3 DNA is TGTGCCAGCAGTTCGACCGACAGGGGTAACACCGGGGAGCTGTTTTTT. It is translated as CASSSTDRGNTGELFF.

This clonotype was detected many times. A much bigger clone sits one base away, suggesting this may be a read error. This rearrangement joins TRBV6-6 to TRBJ2-7; D ambiguous. The CDR3 sequence is 11 residues long. Trimming pared 2 bases from V and 3 bases from J, leaving 2 bases between. Germline loops: CDR1 MNHNY, CDR2 SVGAGI (reference sequence). CDR3 nucleotides: TGTGCCAGCAGTTACAACTACGAGCAGTACTTC. The encoded protein is CASSYNYEQYF.

The V call is TRBV7-3, the J call TRBJ2-3; tentatively, D is TRBD1 (5 bases). Germline values: CDR1 SGHTA, CDR2 FQGTGA. This CDR3 contains 15 residues. The V end was cut by 5 bases, the J end by 3 bases, with 15 bases between. CDR3 nucleotide sequence: TGTGCCAGCAGCCCGCAGGGTGGGCCAACAGATACGCAGTATTTT. It codes for CASSPQGGPTDTQYF.

The rearrangement joins TRBV7-2 to TRBJ2-2; TRBD1 matches at 8 bases. CDR1 is SGHTA and CDR2 is FQGNSA in the germline V gene. The CDR3 runs to 13 residues. Trimming removed 5 bases from V and 6 bases from J; junction bases left unmatched: 2. Here the CDR3 DNA reads TGTGCCAGCAGCCAGACAGGGGCCGGGGAGCTGTTTTTT. As protein: CASSQTGAGELFF.

This clonotype occurred once. The chain links TRBV5-1 to TRBJ1-6; 8 bases fit TRBD1. V shed 2 bases and J 7 bases; nucleotides not matched to a gene: 5. The germline V gene encodes CDR1 SGHRS and CDR2 YFSETQ. The CDR3 sequence is 15 residues long. CDR3 in DNA: TGCGCCAGCAGCTTACAGGGGGAAGACAATTCACCCCTCCACTTT. Amino acid sequence: CASSLQGEDNSPLHF.

This clonotype was observed a single time. The chain has TRBV29-1 and TRBJ1-1; maybe TRBD1 (5 bases). Germline V gene lookup returns CDR1 SQVTM and CDR2 ANQGSEA. V lost 2 bases, J lost 1 base, and 11 bases lay in between. CDR3 length: 14 residues. CDR3 region: CSVERGSGNTEAFF. DNA for the CDR3: TGCAGCGTTGAACGGGGGAGCGGGAACACTGAAGCTTTCTTT.

Only a few counts were recorded for this clonotype. The chain joins TRBV6-6 to TRBJ2-4; 7 bases agree with TRBD2. There are 14 residues in the CDR3. Germline V CDR1 and CDR2: MNHNY, SVGAGI (reference sequence). Trimming at V came to 7 bases and at J to 4 bases, leaving 7 bases not matched to a gene. The CDR3 sequence is CASTLGGSKNIQYF. The CDR3, as DNA: TGTGCCAGCACTCTTGGCGGGAGTAAAAACATTCAGTACTTC.

A few counts support this clonotype. V and J are TRBV7-9 and TRBJ1-5; 7 bases are a match to TRBD1. The V and J ends lost 3 bases and 9 bases, in that order; junction bases with no gene match: 11. The CDR3 runs 15 residues. Germline CDR1 SEHNR, CDR2 FQNEAQ (reference sequence). Here the CDR3 DNA reads TGTGCCAGCAGCTTGGGTGACAGGGCCTTAGGGCCCCAGCATTTT. Protein product: CASSLGDRALGPQHF.

This chain links TRBV6-1 with TRBJ1-1; D call uncertain. The CDR3 is 10 amino acids. V lost 6 bases and J lost 7, with 6 bases in between. The germline gives CDR1 MNHNS, CDR2 SASEGT. This CDR3 reads CASSRNEAFF. The CDR3 nucleotides read TGTGCCAGCAGCCGAAATGAAGCTTTCTTT.

The chain links TRBV2 to TRBJ2-1; D gene ambiguous. The CDR3 is 12 residues long. Trimming stripped 9 bases from V and 7 bases from J, with 13 bases between. Germline V gene data show CDR1 as SNHLY and CDR2 as FYNNEI. CDR3 amino acids: CARSDWRNEQFF. CDR3 DNA: TGTGCCAGATCAGACTGGCGGAATGAGCAGTTCTTC.

The J gene is TRBJ1-1, the V gene TRBV4-3, with D uncertain. V was shortened by 1 base and J by 4 bases, with 10 bases between the two germline ends. Germline V gene lookup returns CDR1 LGHNA and CDR2 YSLEER. The CDR3 runs to 14 residues. The CDR3 reads CASSQVSGITEAFF. The DNA of the CDR3 is TGCGCCAGCAGCCAAGTAAGCGGGATCACTGAAGCTTTCTTT.

The rearrangement links TRBV6-2 or TRBV6-3 to TRBJ2-1, with 10 nucleotides matching TRBD2. Germline CDR1 MNHEY, CDR2 SVGEGT. The V segment lost 0 bases and the J segment 6 bases; nucleotides outside the gene matches: 5. This CDR3 has 16 amino acids. As DNA, the CDR3 is TGTGCCAGCAGTTACTCTAGCGGGAGGCCTTCCAATGAGCAGTTCTTC. Protein product: CASSYSSGRPSNEQFF.

The chain combines TRBV15 with TRBJ2-4, with no clear D. This CDR3 is built from 10 residues. Germline CDR1 and CDR2: LNHNV and YYDKDF (reference sequence). With 5 bases removed from V and 9 bases from J, the gap between germline ends came to 5 bases. CDR3 in amino acids: CATSWCIQYF. The CDR3 DNA follows: TGTGCCACCAGCTGGTGCATTCAGTACTTC.

This sequence joins TRBV20-1 and TRBJ2-7; 9 nucleotides agree with TRBD2. After removal of 3 bases from V and 4 bases from J, the junction contained 13 bases not matched to a gene. The germline V gene encodes CDR1 DFQATT and CDR2 SNEGSKA (reference sequence). CDR3 length: 16 amino acids. This CDR3 reads CSASRPSSGIWYEQYF. CDR3 nucleotide sequence: TGCAGTGCTAGCCGACCCTCTAGCGGGATTTGGTACGAGCAGTACTTC.

This chain connects TRBV7-8 to TRBJ2-5, with 10 nucleotides matching TRBD2. CDR1 is SGHVS and CDR2 is FQNEAQ in the germline V gene. Trimming at V came to 1 base and at J to 2 bases, leaving 13 bases not matched to a gene. The CDR3 covers 19 residues. This CDR3 is CASSLGVLAGAGEQETQYF. The DNA for the CDR3 is TGTGCCAGCAGCTTAGGTGTGCTAGCGGGAGCAGGAGAACAAGAGACCCAGTACTTC.

This clonotype appeared a few times. The chain uses TRBV21-1 and TRBJ2-7. TRBV21-1 is designated a pseudogene. The CDR3 is 15 amino acids. The DNA of the CDR3 is TGTGCCAGCAGCAAATGTAAGGACCTCTCCTACGAGCAGTACTTC. Protein sequence: CASSKCKDLSYEQYF.

This clonotype was counted only a few times. This sequence joins TRBV4-2 and TRBJ2-7; the match to TRBD2 covers 12 bases. From germline, CDR1 is LGHNA and CDR2 YNFKEQ. The CDR3 covers 18 residues. V dropped 4 bases and J dropped 4; count of bases not matched to a gene: 14. The CDR3 is CASSPLTSGSKSRYEQYF. The CDR3 DNA sequence: TGTGCCAGCAGCCCTTTGACTAGCGGGAGTAAAAGTAGGTACGAGCAGTACTTC.